Given below is one T cell receptor (beta chain) in context. The antigen is not known. CDR3 length: 13 amino acids. Trimming pared 8 bases from V and 6 bases from J, leaving 14 bases between. Germline CDR1 LNHDA, CDR2 SQIVND (reference sequence). These data come from a study of lymphopenia after photon versus proton radiotherapy. Study-wide results and limits: After the lymphocyte nadir, photon-treated repertoires showed oligoclonal expansion, especially of CD8+ Temra cells. Survival link was tested only in deceased patients; proton benefit remains a possibility. Proton therapy kept repertoires fairly stable, unlike photons, which gained effector/memory cells.

Measured with immunoSEQ multiplex PCR; TCRdb has only the in-frame clones, and not every one. Here the sample spans around 30,000 clones, almost 90% being singletons. This TCR was sampled from a woman aged 45-65 years with pancreatic cancer. Sequenced here: peripheral blood, sampled from a patient treated with photon-based radiotherapy. The chain links TRBV19 to TRBJ1-5; D not resolved. The CDR3 here is CASSGVGGQPQHF. The CDR3 bases are TGTGCCAGTTCAGGAGTAGGCGGTCAGCCCCAGCATTTT.